This T cell receptor (beta chain) was obtained from a study of cytomegalovirus exposure and HLA in healthy donors. Germline values: CDR1 SEHNR, CDR2 FQNEAQ (reference sequence). CDR3 length equals 13 residues. The PCR made use of 60 Vbeta and 13 Jbeta primers. Sequenced by immunoSEQ multiplex PCR; TCRdb stores in-frame clones only, minus some. The sample shows 110,000 to 150,000 clones, 65% to 85% of them seen only once. This clonotype was obtained from a woman aged 40 to 50 in good health and CMV-seropositive. This chain joins TRBV7-9 and TRBJ2-5; the D gene is possibly TRBD1 (5 bases). The last part of the DNA fits TRBJ2-7 better; the J call may be wrong. Sequencing was performed on PBMCs. Here the CDR3 reads CASSSTESYEQYF. CDR3 nucleotide sequence: TGTGCCAGCAGCTCGACAGAATCCTACGAGCAGTACTTC.